This T cell receptor (beta chain) was captured in a study of blood T cell repertoires in COVID-19. Study-level information: Researchers got acute and convalescent COVID-19 samples from the United States, Italy and Spain.

The data were produced by immunoSEQ multiplex PCR, yet TCRdb's version contains in-frame clones alone and is incomplete. The table includes roughly 280,000 clones, roughly 80% detected once. V lost 8 bases and J lost 0, with 12 bases in between. CDR1 MNHNY and CDR2 SVGAGI come from the germline V gene (reference sequence). The CDR3 extends over 14 amino acids. This receptor was identified in a man in his sixties with acute or convalescent COVID-19. V usage is TRBV6-6 and J usage is TRBJ2-3; TRBD1 is a possible D gene (5 bases). The source material was peripheral blood. The CDR3 coding sequence is TGTGCCAGCGGGGCTCCTGCTAGCACAGATACGCAGTATTTT. It codes for CASGAPASTDTQYF.